This T cell receptor beta chain was sequenced for a study of T cell responses to AZD1222 COVID-19 vaccine. General study findings and limits: Researchers took repertoire samples only after the peak T cell response had come. The sample set comprised mostly white British donors with more females, and clonal diversity was possibly underestimated. Dominant at 160-218 and 743-854, vaccine-associated CD4 TCRs also spanned spike. Increased Spike-specific TCR breadth and depth were observed after two AZD1222 doses.

The table came from immunoSEQ multiplex PCR; TCRdb's copy has only in-frame clones and leaves some out. The profile shows approximately 43,000 clones, approximately 89% of them singletons. In regard to this clone: Antigen: not known.

Looked up from germline, CDR1 is SGHTA and CDR2 is FQGNSA. There are 15 residues in the CDR3. J gave up 4 bases and V 3 bases, and 6 bases lay outside the gene matches. This material consisted of peripheral blood, taken 28 days after the second AZD1222 dose. V and J are TRBV7-2 and TRBJ2-3; 8 bases are shared with TRBD2. The receptor was derived from an adult who received the AZD1222 COVID-19 vaccine. The chain's CDR3 is CASSFYTAGADTQYF. CDR3 nucleotides: TGTGCCAGCAGCTTTTACACAGCGGGAGCAGATACGCAGTATTTT.